This T cell receptor beta chain was profiled in a study of OX40 agonist ivuxolimab in advanced cancers. TCRdb keeps only in-frame clones here, not all; method: immunoSEQ multiplex PCR. The table records about 77,000 clones, 65% to 90% of them present only once. To note about this clone: What it binds is not known.

Germline-derived CDR1 and CDR2 are SGHRS and YFSETQ. The germline V and J ends were trimmed by 0 bases and 3 bases, with 1 base remaining between them. CDR3 length equals 12 residues. Study-wide results and caveats: Among T cells, CD8+ cells averaged more expanded clones than CD4+ cells.

Blood sampling was done at baseline, cycle 4 day 1, and cycle 7 day 1. The input for sequencing was CD4+ or CD8+ T cells sorted from blood, taken in a trial of the OX40 agonist ivuxolimab. The chain joins TRBV5-1 to TRBJ1-3; no firm D call. The origin of this receptor is an adult with an advanced solid tumor such as melanoma, head and neck, liver or kidney cancer. The CDR3 loop reads CASSLDGNTIYF. In DNA, the CDR3 is TGCGCCAGCAGCTTGGATGGAAACACCATATATTTT.